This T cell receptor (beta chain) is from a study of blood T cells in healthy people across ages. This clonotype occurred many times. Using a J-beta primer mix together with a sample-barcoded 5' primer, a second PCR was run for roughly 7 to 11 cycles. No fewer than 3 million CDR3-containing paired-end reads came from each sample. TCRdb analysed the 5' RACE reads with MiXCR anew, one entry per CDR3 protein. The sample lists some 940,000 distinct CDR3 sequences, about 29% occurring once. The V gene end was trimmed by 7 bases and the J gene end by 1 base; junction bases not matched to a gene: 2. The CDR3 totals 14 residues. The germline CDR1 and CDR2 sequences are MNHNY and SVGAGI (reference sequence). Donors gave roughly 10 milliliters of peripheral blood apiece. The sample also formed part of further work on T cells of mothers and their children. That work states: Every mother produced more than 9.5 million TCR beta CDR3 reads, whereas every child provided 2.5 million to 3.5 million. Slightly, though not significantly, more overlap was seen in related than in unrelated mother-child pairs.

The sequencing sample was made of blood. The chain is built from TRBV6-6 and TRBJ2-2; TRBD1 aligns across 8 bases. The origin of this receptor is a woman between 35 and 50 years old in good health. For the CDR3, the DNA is TGTGCCAGCACGGGGACAGGGAACACCGGGGAGCTGTTTTTT. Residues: CASTGTGNTGELFF.